This section outlines one T cell receptor (beta chain) sequence together with its context. V was trimmed by 2 bases and J by 0 bases, leaving 8 bases between them. The CDR3 has 14 amino acids. Germline V gene lookup returns CDR1 SGHAT and CDR2 FQNNGV. This sample was included in a study of blood T cell repertoires in COVID-19. Turning to the study itself: From the United States, Italy and Spain came samples of acute and convalescent COVID-19. PBMCs, B-cell-depleted T cells, or T cells provided the cDNA or gDNA that made up the material.

Per the original data handling: Reference gene primer amplification yielded estimated nucleated cell counts. Libraries were prepared by immunoSEQ multiplex PCR; TCRdb keeps only in-frame clonotypes and omits some of them. Clone size and the V and J calls come from that table; the DNA yielded D and trimming. The table records nearly 40,000 clones, about four fifths of them present only once. The sequencing input was peripheral blood. V gene TRBV11-2 combines with J gene TRBJ2-7; D possibly corresponds to TRBD1 (5 bases). The receptor's source is a man between 45 and 60 years old with active or convalescent COVID-19. For the CDR3, the DNA is TGTGCCAGCAGCTTAACAGGTATCTCCTACGAGCAGTACTTC. Amino acids: CASSLTGISYEQYF.